One sample yielded the 9 T cell receptor beta chains listed below, sequenced in a study of blood T cell repertoires in COVID-19. TCRdb's table, derived via immunoSEQ multiplex PCR, lists solely in-frame clones and lacks some. Of roughly 220,000 clones in the sample, more than 75% were seen once. The specimen sequenced was peripheral blood. These receptors were obtained from a man between 60 and 75 years old with acute or convalescent COVID-19.

Regarding this clone: A much larger clone lies a single base off, so this may be a read error. This sequence joins TRBV9 and TRBJ1-6, with a weak D call TRBD1 (5 bases). The length of the CDR3 is 15 residues. The germline CDR1 and CDR2 sequences are SGDLS and YYNGEE. The V end was cut by 2 bases, the J end by 9 bases, with 15 bases between. The CDR3 reads CASSVGDKGFSPLHF. The DNA of the CDR3 is TGTGCCAGCAGCGTCGGAGACAAGGGGTTTTCACCCCTCCACTTT. Full variable domain (missing parts from reference TRBV9 and TRBJ1-6): DSGVTQTPKHLITATGQRVTLRCSPRSGDLSVYWYQQSLDQGLQFLIQYYNGEERAKGNILERFSAQQFPDLHSELNLSSLELGDSALYFCASSVGDKGFSPLHFGNGTRLTVT.

The J gene is TRBJ1-3, the V gene TRBV19, with TRBD1 as a possible D gene (6 bases). Germline-derived CDR1 and CDR2 are LNHDA and SQIVND (reference sequence). V was clipped by 3 bases and J by 0 bases, with 9 bases between them. The CDR3 extends over 15 amino acids. The CDR3 sequence is CASSIQGISGNTIYF. CDR3 nucleotides: TGTGCCAGTAGTATCCAGGGGATCTCTGGAAACACCATATATTTT.

The V call is TRBV29-1, the J call TRBJ2-5; 8 positions match TRBD1. This CDR3 contains 13 residues. CDR1 and CDR2 (germline): SQVTM, ANQGSEA. CDR3 bases: TGCACCGCCCGGCAGGGGGCCGGGGAGACCCAGTACTTC. It codes for CTARQGAGETQYF. The variable domain in full, with the rest retrieved from reference TRBV29-1 and TRBJ2-5, is SAVISQKPSRDICQRGTSLTIQCQVDSQVTMMFWYRQQPGQSLTLIATANQGSEATYESGFVIDKFPISRPNLTFSTLTVSNMSPEDSSIYLCTARQGAGETQYFGPGTRLLVL.

This clone was found a few times. The chain is built from TRBV15 and TRBJ1-4; 8 bases align to TRBD1. J was trimmed by 5 bases and V by 5 bases; bases with no gene match: 10. Per the germline V gene, CDR1 is LNHNV and CDR2 is YYDKDF (reference sequence). The CDR3 totals 16 residues. The CDR3 spells CATSGRDRGMNEKLFF. The CDR3 DNA reads as TGTGCCACCAGCGGTCGCGACAGGGGAATGAATGAAAAACTGTTTTTT. Together with reference TRBV15 and TRBJ1-4, the CDR3 gives the full variable domain: DAMVIQNPRYQVTQFGKPVTLSCSQTLNHNVMYWYQQKSSQAPKLLFHYYDKDFNNEADTPDNFQSRRPNTSFCFLDIRSPGLGDTAMYLCATSGRDRGMNEKLFFGSGTQLSVL.

In this sample, this clone turned up a few times. The chain has TRBV29-1 and TRBJ1-5; TRBD1 is a possible D gene (5 bases). With 4 bases removed from V and 6 bases from J, the gap between germline ends came to 10 bases. Germline CDR1 and CDR2: SQVTM and ANQGSEA. This CDR3 has 12 residues. The CDR3 region is CSVGQWGQPQHF. The CDR3 DNA reads as TGCAGCGTTGGACAGTGGGGTCAGCCCCAGCATTTT.

J is TRBJ2-2 and V is TRBV7-9, with D tentatively TRBD1 (5 bases). Germline V lookup: CDR1 SEHNR, CDR2 FQNEAQ (reference sequence). The germline V and J ends were trimmed by 1 base and 7 bases, with 13 bases remaining between them. The CDR3 contains 15 residues. For the CDR3, the DNA is TGTGCCAGCAGCTTAGGGAACCAGGGTATCGGGGAGCTGTTTTTT. Its protein product is CASSLGNQGIGELFF.

V is TRBV4-2 and J is TRBJ1-5; D might be TRBD1 (6 bases). Germline V gene sequence: CDR1 LGHNA, CDR2 YNFKEQ. This CDR3 spans 14 amino acids. The V end was cut by 3 bases, the J end by 3 bases, with 9 bases between. CDR3: CASSQDSHNQPQHF. In DNA, the CDR3 is TGTGCCAGCAGCCAGGACAGCCACAATCAGCCCCAGCATTTT.

This clone was seen more than once but under ten times. The V call is TRBV6-4, the J call TRBJ2-1; the match to TRBD2 covers 7 bases. This CDR3 has 13 residues. With V trimmed by 4 bases and J by 8 bases, 5 bases remained unmatched. The germline gives CDR1 MRHNA, CDR2 SNTAGT. CDR3 protein: CASSAQRGDEQFF. The DNA of the CDR3 is TGTGCCAGCAGTGCCCAACGGGGGGATGAGCAGTTCTTC.

This clone turned up a few times. The sample carries other DNA sequences with the same CDR3. The J gene is TRBJ2-1, the V gene TRBV6-1; tentative D call: TRBD2 (6 bases). The CDR3 has 16 residues. V shed 2 bases and J shed 2 bases, with 13 bases lying between them. Germline CDR1 is MNHNS and CDR2 is SASEGT. The CDR3 loop reads CASSERGGGTYNEQFF. DNA for the CDR3: TGTGCCAGCAGTGAACGAGGAGGAGGGACCTACAATGAGCAGTTCTTC.